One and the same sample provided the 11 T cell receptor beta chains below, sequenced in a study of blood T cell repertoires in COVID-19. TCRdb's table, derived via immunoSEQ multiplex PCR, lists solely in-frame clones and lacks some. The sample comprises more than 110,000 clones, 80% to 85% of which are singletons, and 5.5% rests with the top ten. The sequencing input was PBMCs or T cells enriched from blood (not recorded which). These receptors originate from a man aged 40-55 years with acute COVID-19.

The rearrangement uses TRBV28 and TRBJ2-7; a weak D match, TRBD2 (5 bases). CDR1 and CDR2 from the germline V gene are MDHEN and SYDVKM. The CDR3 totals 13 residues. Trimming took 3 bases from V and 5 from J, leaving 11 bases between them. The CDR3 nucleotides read TGTGCCAGCAGTTTGCGCCTAGCCCACGAGCAGTACTTC. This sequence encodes CASSLRLAHEQYF.

CDR3 DNA: TGCGCCAGCAGCTTGACAGGGGGCGTTGGTAGACTAGCCTACGAGCAGTACTTC. Its protein product is CASSLTGGVGRLAYEQYF. V and J are TRBV5-1 and TRBJ2-7; 9 bases are shared with TRBD1. Germline assignment: CDR1 SGHRS and CDR2 YFSETQ. The CDR3 extends over 18 amino acids. V gave up 1 base and J gave up 2 bases; unmatched junction bases: 13.

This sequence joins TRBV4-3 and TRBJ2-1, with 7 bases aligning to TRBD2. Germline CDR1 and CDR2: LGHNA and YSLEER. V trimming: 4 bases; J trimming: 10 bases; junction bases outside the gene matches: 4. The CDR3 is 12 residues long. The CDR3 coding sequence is TGCGCCAGCAGCCGGGGGGGTTTGGAGCAGTTCTTC. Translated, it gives CASSRGGLEQFF.

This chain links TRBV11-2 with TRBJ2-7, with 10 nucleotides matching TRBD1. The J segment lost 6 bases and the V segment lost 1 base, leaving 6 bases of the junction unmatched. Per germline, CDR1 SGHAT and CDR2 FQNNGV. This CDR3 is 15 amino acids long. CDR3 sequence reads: CASSLGTGGLSEQYF. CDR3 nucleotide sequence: TGTGCCAGCAGCTTAGGGACAGGGGGGCTTAGCGAGCAGTACTTC.

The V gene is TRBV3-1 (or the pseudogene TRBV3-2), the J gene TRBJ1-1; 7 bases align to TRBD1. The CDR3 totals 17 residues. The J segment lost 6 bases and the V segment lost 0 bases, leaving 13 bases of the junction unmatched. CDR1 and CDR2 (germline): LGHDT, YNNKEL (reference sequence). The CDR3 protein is CASSQEMALRQGAEAFF. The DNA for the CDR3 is TGTGCCAGCAGCCAAGAGATGGCCCTCAGGCAGGGGGCTGAAGCTTTCTTT.

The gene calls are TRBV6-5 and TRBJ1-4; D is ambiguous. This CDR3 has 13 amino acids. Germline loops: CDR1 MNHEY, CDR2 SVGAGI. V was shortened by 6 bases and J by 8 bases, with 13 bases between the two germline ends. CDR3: CASSRGKNEKLFF. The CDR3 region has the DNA TGTGCCAGCAGCCGAGGGAAGAACGAAAAACTGTTTTTT.

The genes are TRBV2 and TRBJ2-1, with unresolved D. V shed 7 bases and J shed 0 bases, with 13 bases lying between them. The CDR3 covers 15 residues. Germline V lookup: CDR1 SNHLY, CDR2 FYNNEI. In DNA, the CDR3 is TGTGCCAGCAAGCGAGACGTGTCCTCCTACAATGAGCAGTTCTTC. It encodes CASKRDVSSYNEQFF.

CDR3 sequence (DNA): TGTGCCAGCAGGGGCGGGGGAGGGCACGAGCAGTACTTC. It is translated as CASRGGGGHEQYF. The chain joins TRBV12-3 or TRBV12-4 to TRBJ2-7; TRBD2 matches at 7 bases. The CDR3 length is 13 residues. J was trimmed by 5 bases and V by 6 bases; bases with no gene match: 7.

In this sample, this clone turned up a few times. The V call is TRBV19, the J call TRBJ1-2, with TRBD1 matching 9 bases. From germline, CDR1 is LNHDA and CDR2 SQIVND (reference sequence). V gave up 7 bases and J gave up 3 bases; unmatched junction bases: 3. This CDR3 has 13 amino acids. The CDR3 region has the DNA TGTGCCAGTACCCGGGACAGGGACTATGGCTACACCTTC. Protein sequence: CASTRDRDYGYTF.

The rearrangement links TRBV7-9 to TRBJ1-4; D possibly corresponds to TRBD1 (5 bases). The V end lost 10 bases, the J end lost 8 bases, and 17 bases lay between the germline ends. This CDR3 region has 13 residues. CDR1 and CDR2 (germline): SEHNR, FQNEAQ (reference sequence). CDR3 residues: CATSGGEREKLFF. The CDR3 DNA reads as TGTGCCACCTCGGGGGGGGAACGAGAAAAACTGTTTTTT.

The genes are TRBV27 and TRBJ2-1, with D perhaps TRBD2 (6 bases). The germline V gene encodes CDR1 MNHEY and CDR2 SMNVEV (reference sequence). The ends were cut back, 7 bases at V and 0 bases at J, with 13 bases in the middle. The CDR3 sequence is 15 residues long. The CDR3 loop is CASTRDFSSYNEQFF. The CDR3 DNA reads TGTGCCAGCACCCGGGACTTCAGCTCCTACAATGAGCAGTTCTTC.